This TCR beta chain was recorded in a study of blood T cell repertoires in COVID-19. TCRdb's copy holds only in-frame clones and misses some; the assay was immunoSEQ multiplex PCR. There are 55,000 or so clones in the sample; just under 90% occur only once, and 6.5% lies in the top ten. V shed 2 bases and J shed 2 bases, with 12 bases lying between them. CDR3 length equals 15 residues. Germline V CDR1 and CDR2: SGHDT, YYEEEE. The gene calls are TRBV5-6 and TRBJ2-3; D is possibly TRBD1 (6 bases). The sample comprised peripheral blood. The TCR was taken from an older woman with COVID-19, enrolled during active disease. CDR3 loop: CASSLIRDNTDTQYF. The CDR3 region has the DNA TGTGCCAGCAGCTTAATCCGGGACAACACAGATACGCAGTATTTT.